Presented here are 11 T cell receptor delta chains from one specimen sequenced in a study of delta chains in infants with herpesvirus infections. Reverse transcription of PBMC RNA used primers specific for the gamma and delta chains. TCRdb reran clone calling via CATT on the RT-PCR reads. The sample includes 800 to 1,000 delta-chain clones, 27% of them seen just once. The material was peripheral blood, obtained at time point 2 of longitudinal follow-up. The source of these receptors is a human donor who was a Ugandan infant, either HIV-exposed or HIV-unexposed (not recorded which).

Judged by abundance, this clone is large. The V gene is TRAV29/DV5, the J gene TRDJ1; the match to TRDD3 covers 7 bases. Germline V CDR1 and CDR2: NSMFDY, ISSIKDK. The length of the CDR3 is 16 residues. The ends lost 0 bases at V and 2 bases at J; junction bases unmatched: 10. The CDR3 is CAASGGWGTPTDKLIF. CDR3 nucleotides: TGTGCAGCAAGCGGGGGGTGGGGGACTCCAACCGATAAACTCATCTTT.

A word on this clone: This likely stems from a read error, as it lies one base from a far larger clone. The chain recombines TRAV29/DV5 with TRDJ1; D is perhaps TRDD3 (6 bases). Trimming cost V 1 base and J 3 bases, with 16 bases left between them. Germline lookup yields CDR1 NSMFDY and CDR2 ISSIKDK. The CDR3 is 15 residues long. The CDR3: CAASHGNWVADKLIF. DNA for the CDR3: TGTGCAGCAAGCCACGGGAACTGGGTGGCCGATAAACTCATCTTT.

Worth noting for this clone: This could be a read error, since a much larger clone is one nucleotide away. This chain links TRDV1 with TRDJ1, with unresolved D. The ends were cut back, 0 bases at V and 4 bases at J, with 18 bases in the middle. The germline V gene has CDR1 TSWWSYY and CDR2 QGS. CDR3 length: 17 residues. For the CDR3, the DNA is TGTGCTCTTGGGGAACTTGGGAAACCGATGTACATCGATAAACTCATCTTT. Residues: CALGELGKPMYIDKLIF.

The V call is TRDV1, the J call TRDJ1; TRDD3 matches 12 bases. Germline values: CDR1 TSWWSYY, CDR2 QGS. V shed 2 bases, J shed 7 bases, and the junction held 26 bases outside the gene matches. This CDR3 spans 22 amino acids. CDR3 region: CALGEMPTDDWGILYVPSKLIF. DNA of the CDR3: TGTGCTCTTGGGGAAATGCCTACGGATGACTGGGGGATACTATACGTGCCTAGTAAACTCATCTTT.

Worth noting for this clone: This likely reflects a read error, since a far larger clone is one base away. The gene calls are TRAV38-2/DV8 and TRDJ1, with TRDD3 matching over 9 bases. Germline V lookup: CDR1 TSESDYY, CDR2 QEAYKQQN. This CDR3 is 20 amino acids long. Here the CDR3 reads CAYKSFVSTRGGYYTDKLIF. The DNA of the CDR3 is TGTGCTTATAAGAGCTTTGTATCCACGCGGGGGGGATACTACACCGATAAACTCATCTTT.

For this clone: This likely came from a read error, as a far larger clone is one base away. The chain couples TRDV2 to TRDJ3; 10 bases align to TRDD3. CDR1 and CDR2 from the germline V gene are GEAIGNYY and EKD. Trimming took 1 base from V and 0 from J; bases not matched to a gene: 5. The CDR3 runs 19 residues. The CDR3 reads CACDTGGYYSSWDTRQMFF. In nucleotides, the CDR3 is TGTGCCTGTGACACTGGGGGATACTACAGCTCCTGGGACACCCGACAGATGTTTTTC.

This clone was observed a handful of times. The V call is TRDV2, the J call TRDJ2, with 9 nucleotides matching TRDD3. The length of the CDR3 is 15 residues. Germline V gene sequence: CDR1 GEAIGNYY, CDR2 EKD. The junction had 4 bases not matched to a gene; V was cut back by 2 bases and J by 4 bases. CDR3 sequence (DNA): TGTGCCTGTGACATACTGGGGATACGGACAGCACAACTCTTCTTT. Its protein product is CACDILGIRTAQLFF.

In its sample, this clone is medium-sized. The V gene is TRDV1, the J gene TRDJ1; D is unresolved. Trimming removed 0 bases at V and 0 bases at J, with 14 bases between. The CDR3 is 17 residues long. Germline lookup yields CDR1 TSWWSYY and CDR2 QGS. Here the CDR3 reads CALGELGKPMYTDKLIF. The CDR3 DNA sequence: TGTGCTCTTGGGGAACTTGGGAAACCGATGTACACCGATAAACTCATCTTT.

This clone ranks as large (0.1 to 1%). The chain is built from TRDV3 and TRDJ1; 7 bases fit TRDD3. CDR1 is TVYSNPD, CDR2 GDNSRS, per germline (reference sequence). CDR3 length: 19 residues. V lost 2 bases and J lost 3; bases outside the gene matches: 24. CDR3: CAFCGLTNNRCLGADKLIF. The CDR3 DNA follows: TGTGCCTTTTGCGGCCTTACGAATAACCGTTGTCTGGGGGCCGATAAACTCATCTTT.

By proportion, this clone is medium-sized (0.01 to 0.1%). This chain links TRDV1 with TRDJ1; no clear D gene. The V gene lost 0 bases and the J gene lost 7 bases, with 18 bases spanning the gap. The CDR3 length is 16 residues. CDR1 and CDR2 from the germline V gene are TSWWSYY and QGS. CDR3 DNA: TGTGCTCTTGGGGAACTAGGCCCGAATCGTACTACTAAACTCATCTTT. Translation: CALGELGPNRTTKLIF.

This clone rates as medium-sized. The rearrangement links TRDV1 to TRDJ1; 9 nucleotides match TRDD3. The CDR3 is 22 amino acids. Trimming took 1 base from V and 5 from J; bases not matched to a gene: 26. CDR1 TSWWSYY and CDR2 QGS come from the germline V gene. CDR3 protein: CALGEPPSPLPAYWGKKDKLIF. CDR3 nucleotides: TGTGCTCTTGGGGAACCTCCGTCACCCCTTCCTGCCTACTGGGGGAAGAAGGATAAACTCATCTTT.